Following are 27 T cell receptor beta chains from one sample sequenced in a study of blood T cell repertoires in COVID-19. Clones were sequenced by immunoSEQ multiplex PCR, and TCRdb holds only the in-frame ones, with some missing. The sample includes fewer than 200,000 clones, roughly four fifths seen only once; the top ten take under 10%. The material sequenced was peripheral blood. The receptors were sampled from a woman in her seventies with COVID-19, enrolled during active disease.

In regard to this clone: Other DNA sequences within the sample encode an identical CDR3. The genes are TRBV18 and TRBJ1-1, with no clear D. CDR3 size: 13 residues. V lost 1 base and J 1 base, leaving 4 bases between the germline ends. Germline V gene data show CDR1 as KGHSH and CDR2 as LQKENI. The CDR3 DNA reads as TGTGCCAGCTCACCACTTCAGAACACTGAAGCTTTCTTT. Translating gives CASSPLQNTEAFF.

This clone was found once. This chain uses TRBV28 with TRBJ2-7; 9 bases fit TRBD1. There are 15 residues in the CDR3. From germline, CDR1 is MDHEN and CDR2 SYDVKM. Trimming removed 6 bases from V and 1 base from J; junction bases left unmatched: 7. CDR3 bases: TGTGCCAGCAGCGAACTCGGGACAGGGTCCTACGAGCAGTACTTC. This translates into CASSELGTGSYEQYF. The variable domain in full, completed from reference TRBV28 and TRBJ2-7, reads DVKVTQSSRYLVKRTGEKVFLECVQDMDHENMFWYRQDPGLGLRLIYFSYDVKMKEKGDIPEGYSVSREKKERFSLILESASTNQTSMYLCASSELGTGSYEQYFGPGTRLTVT.

The chain recombines TRBV7-2 with TRBJ2-7; 9 nucleotides align to TRBD1. CDR1 and CDR2 from the germline V gene are SGHTA and FQGNSA. V shed 5 bases, J shed 2 bases, and the junction held 10 bases outside the gene matches. CDR3 length: 16 residues. CDR3 nucleotide sequence: TGTGCCAGCAGCCTACCCCGGGGACAGGGCACCTACGAGCAGTACTTC. Its protein product is CASSLPRGQGTYEQYF.

The rearrangement uses TRBV9 and TRBJ2-5; D remains ambiguous. The CDR3 spans 17 residues. Per the germline V gene, CDR1 is SGDLS and CDR2 is YYNGEE. Deletions cut 0 bases from V and 1 base from J, with 16 bases between. The DNA of the CDR3 is TGTGCCAGCAGCGTAGGTCGGGTGCCTCAAGTCCAAGAGACCCAGTACTTC. It encodes CASSVGRVPQVQETQYF.

The gene calls are TRBV19 and TRBJ1-5, with a possible D match to TRBD1 (5 bases). The CDR3 loop spans 13 amino acids. Germline-derived CDR1 and CDR2 are LNHDA and SQIVND (reference sequence). Between the trimmed V and J ends, which lost 5 bases and 3 bases, there was a span of 8 bases. The CDR3 protein is CASSSGLNQPQHF. The CDR3 DNA follows: TGTGCCAGTAGTTCAGGGCTCAATCAGCCCCAGCATTTT.

This chain joins TRBV24-1 and TRBJ2-7; D is ambiguous. Deletions cut 5 bases from V and 2 bases from J, with 3 bases between. The CDR3 length is 11 residues. CDR1 is KGHDR, CDR2 SFDVKD, per germline. CDR3 DNA sequence: TGTGCCACCAGTGGGCCCTACGAGCAGTACTTC. Protein: CATSGPYEQYF.

The chain joins TRBV6-5 to TRBJ1-2; no clear D. The germline V gene has CDR1 MNHEY and CDR2 SVGAGI. This CDR3 spans 11 amino acids. The V gene lost 6 bases and the J gene lost 4 bases, with 6 bases spanning the gap. CDR3 in amino acids: CASSPGYGYTF. CDR3 DNA: TGTGCCAGCAGCCCAGGCTATGGCTACACCTTC.

The gene calls are TRBV5-4 and TRBJ1-6; the match to TRBD1 covers 8 bases. Germline loops: CDR1 SGHNT, CDR2 YYREEE (reference sequence). After removal of 4 bases from V and 9 bases from J, the junction contained 15 bases not matched to a gene. This CDR3 is 17 amino acids long. In nucleotides, the CDR3 is TGTGCCAGCAGCCGGCAACAGACAGGGGTAATCCGTTCACCCCTCCACTTT. Amino acid sequence: CASSRQQTGVIRSPLHF.

In its sample, this clone was seen once. The V and J genes are TRBV5-1 and TRBJ2-2, with D possibly TRBD2 on 6 matching bases. Germline V gives CDR1 SGHRS, CDR2 YFSETQ. The CDR3 sequence is 17 residues long. V lost 1 base to trimming and J lost 5 bases, with 18 bases between them. This chain's CDR3 is CASSLRVGPSGTGELFF. CDR3 in DNA: TGCGCCAGCAGCTTGCGGGTCGGCCCCAGCGGGACCGGGGAGCTGTTTTTT. Full variable domain (remainder filled in from reference TRBV5-1 and TRBJ2-2): KAGVTQTPRYLIKTRGQQVTLSCSPISGHRSVSWYQQTPGQGLQFLFEYFSETQRNKGNFPGRFSGRQFSNSRSEMNVSTLELGDSALYLCASSLRVGPSGTGELFFGEGSRLTVL.

The chain carries TRBV2 and TRBJ2-7, with D possibly TRBD1 on 5 matching bases. CDR3 length equals 13 residues. Deletions cut 6 bases from V and 0 bases from J, with 9 bases between. Germline CDR1 and CDR2: SNHLY and FYNNEI. The CDR3 coding sequence is TGTGCCAGCAGCCCCAGGGTCTCCTACGAGCAGTACTTC. Its translation is CASSPRVSYEQYF.

Only a few counts were recorded for this clone. This chain links TRBV10-1 with TRBJ2-7; 7 bases fit TRBD1. The CDR3 sequence is 12 residues long. In germline, CDR1 is WNHNN, CDR2 SYGVQD (reference sequence). Trimming cost V 6 bases and J 5 bases; bases outside gene matches: 4. The chain's CDR3 is CASSGDSDEQYF. In DNA form, the CDR3 reads TGCGCCAGCAGCGGGGACAGCGACGAGCAGTACTTC.

This clone was seen once. The chain recombines TRBV7-9 with TRBJ2-3; 9 bases fit TRBD2. The J segment lost 3 bases and the V segment lost 8 bases, leaving 6 bases of the junction unmatched. The CDR3 loop spans 14 amino acids. The germline V gene has CDR1 SEHNR and CDR2 FQNEAQ (reference sequence). The CDR3 coding sequence is TGTGCCAGCGGTACTAGCGGGTATACAGATACGCAGTATTTT. This translates into CASGTSGYTDTQYF.

This chain joins TRBV28 and TRBJ2-1, with TRBD2 matching over 10 bases. CDR1 is MDHEN and CDR2 is SYDVKM in the germline V gene. The CDR3 extends over 20 amino acids. The V and J ends lost 1 base and 1 base, in that order; junction bases with no gene match: 13. In DNA form, the CDR3 reads TGTGCCAGCAGTTTATCCCTCCGGGCTAGCGGGAGTGGTTCCTACAATGAGCAGTTCTTC. Translated: CASSLSLRASGSGSYNEQFF.

The V call is TRBV14, the J call TRBJ1-1, with D possibly being TRBD1 (5 bases). The V and J ends lost 0 bases and 4 bases respectively, with 12 bases between them. The V gene's germline CDR1 is SGHDN and CDR2 FVKESK. The CDR3 covers 15 residues. For the CDR3, the DNA is TGTGCCAGCAGCCAAGAGGCGGGAGGGGTCACTGAAGCTTTCTTT. Its protein is CASSQEAGGVTEAFF.

This clone was picked up a small number of times. This chain links TRBV29-1 with TRBJ1-1, with TRBD1 matching over 7 bases. The CDR3 is 11 amino acids. Germline CDR1 is SQVTM and CDR2 is ANQGSEA. Unmatched junction bases numbered 3, after V lost 4 bases and J lost 7 bases. The CDR3 sequence is CSVASGGEAFF. CDR3 nucleotides: TGCAGCGTTGCATCAGGGGGTGAAGCTTTCTTT.

Notes on this clone: Within the sample, other DNA sequences also encode this same CDR3. The CDR3 spells CASSRTGRETQYF. The CDR3 DNA follows: TGTGCCAGTAGCCGGACAGGGAGAGAGACCCAGTACTTC. The gene calls are TRBV19 and TRBJ2-5; TRBD1 matches 8 bases. CDR1 is LNHDA and CDR2 is SQIVND in the germline V gene (reference sequence). The V gene end was trimmed by 6 bases and the J gene end by 4 bases; junction bases not matched to a gene: 4. The CDR3 has 13 amino acids.

The V gene is TRBV3-1 (or the pseudogene TRBV3-2), the J gene TRBJ1-2; 11 bases are a match to TRBD1. This CDR3 comprises 16 residues. After removal of 4 bases from V and 4 bases from J, the junction contained 8 bases not matched to a gene. The germline CDR1 and CDR2 sequences are LGHDT and YNNKEL (reference sequence). CDR3 bases: TGTGCCAGCAGCCCCCGGACAGGGGGCAATAGCTATGGCTACACCTTC. Its translation: CASSPRTGGNSYGYTF.

The genes are TRBV9 and TRBJ1-1, with 8 bases fitting TRBD1. In germline, CDR1 is SGDLS, CDR2 YYNGEE. The CDR3 consists of 13 residues. V was clipped by 4 bases and J by 3 bases; unmatched bases: 2. DNA for the CDR3: TGTGCCAGCAGCCCGACAGGGGACACTGAAGCTTTCTTT. Protein sequence: CASSPTGDTEAFF.

About this clone: The same CDR3 can be traced to other DNA sequences in this sample. The chain couples TRBV29-1 to TRBJ1-2; the D is unclear. This CDR3 region has 12 residues. Germline V gene lookup returns CDR1 SQVTM and CDR2 ANQGSEA. Between the trimmed V and J ends, which lost 4 bases and 4 bases, there was a span of 10 bases. The chain's CDR3 is CSVGSAAYGYTF. The CDR3 DNA is TGCAGCGTTGGGTCCGCGGCCTATGGCTACACCTTC.

V is TRBV5-5 and J is TRBJ2-7, with 9 bases identical to TRBD1. In germline, CDR1 is SGHKS, CDR2 YYEKEE (reference sequence). V shed 4 bases and J 5 bases; nucleotides not matched to a gene: 19. CDR3 size: 18 residues. The CDR3 here is CASSQRPTGTGPVNEQYF. In DNA, the CDR3 is TGTGCCAGCAGCCAGCGTCCGACCGGGACAGGGCCCGTGAACGAGCAGTACTTC.

This chain links TRBV5-5 with TRBJ1-5; D ambiguous. CDR1 is SGHKS, CDR2 YYEKEE, per germline (reference sequence). The CDR3 is made up of 15 amino acids. Trimming cost V 2 bases and J 3 bases, with 12 bases left between them. The CDR3 nucleotides are TGTGCCAGCAGCTTATCTCACCAGATCAATCAGCCCCAGCATTTT. It translates to CASSLSHQINQPQHF.

The CDR3 sequence: CASSRQGARYEQYF. CDR3 coding DNA: TGTGCCAGCTCGAGACAGGGGGCGCGGTACGAGCAGTACTTC. This chain uses TRBV28 with TRBJ2-7; 10 nucleotides agree with TRBD1. J was trimmed by 4 bases and V by 8 bases; bases with no gene match: 8. This CDR3 is 14 amino acids long. Germline CDR1 is MDHEN and CDR2 is SYDVKM.

This clone was observed a single time. This sequence joins TRBV30 and TRBJ1-2, with TRBD1 as a possible D gene (6 bases). This CDR3 spans 13 amino acids. Germline values: CDR1 GTSNPN, CDR2 SVGIG (reference sequence). V was clipped by 2 bases and J by 5 bases, with 12 bases between them. The CDR3 here is CAWSPQGPYGYTF. The CDR3 region has the DNA TGTGCCTGGAGTCCACAGGGTCCATATGGCTACACCTTC.

The count of this clone is one. This chain connects TRBV2 to TRBJ2-1; 7 positions agree with TRBD1. The J segment lost 7 bases and the V segment lost 3 bases, leaving 3 bases of the junction unmatched. CDR1 SNHLY and CDR2 FYNNEI come from the germline V gene. The CDR3 spans 13 residues. The CDR3 sequence: CASSDGRGNEQFF. In DNA, the CDR3 is TGTGCCAGCAGTGATGGCAGGGGGAATGAGCAGTTCTTC.

This rearrangement joins TRBV9 to TRBJ2-1, with D maybe TRBD1 (6 bases). From germline, CDR1 is SGDLS and CDR2 YYNGEE. Trimming shortened V by 3 bases and J by 3 bases, and 13 bases separated the two germline ends. This CDR3 contains 15 residues. This CDR3 reads CASSASGTFYNEQFF. The DNA of the CDR3 is TGTGCCAGCAGCGCATCCGGGACATTCTACAATGAGCAGTTCTTC.

The gene calls are TRBV3-1 (or the pseudogene TRBV3-2) and TRBJ1-2, with D unresolved. Trimming left V 1 base short and J 5 bases short, with 20 bases between. CDR1 LGHDT and CDR2 YNNKEL come from the germline V gene (reference sequence). The CDR3 is 17 residues long. This CDR3 is CASSQGEFGGRAYGYTF. The CDR3 nucleotides read TGTGCCAGCAGCCAAGGAGAGTTCGGAGGCAGAGCTTATGGCTACACCTTC.

Only a few counts were recorded for this clone. This sequence joins TRBV28 and TRBJ1-4; the match to TRBD1 covers 8 bases. The CDR3 consists of 14 residues. The V gene's germline CDR1 is MDHEN and CDR2 SYDVKM. V was pared by 6 bases and J by 5 bases, with 5 bases of the junction left unmatched. CDR3 sequence: CASRGDRQNEKLFF. In nucleotides, the CDR3 is TGTGCCAGCAGAGGGGACAGGCAGAATGAAAAACTGTTTTTT.